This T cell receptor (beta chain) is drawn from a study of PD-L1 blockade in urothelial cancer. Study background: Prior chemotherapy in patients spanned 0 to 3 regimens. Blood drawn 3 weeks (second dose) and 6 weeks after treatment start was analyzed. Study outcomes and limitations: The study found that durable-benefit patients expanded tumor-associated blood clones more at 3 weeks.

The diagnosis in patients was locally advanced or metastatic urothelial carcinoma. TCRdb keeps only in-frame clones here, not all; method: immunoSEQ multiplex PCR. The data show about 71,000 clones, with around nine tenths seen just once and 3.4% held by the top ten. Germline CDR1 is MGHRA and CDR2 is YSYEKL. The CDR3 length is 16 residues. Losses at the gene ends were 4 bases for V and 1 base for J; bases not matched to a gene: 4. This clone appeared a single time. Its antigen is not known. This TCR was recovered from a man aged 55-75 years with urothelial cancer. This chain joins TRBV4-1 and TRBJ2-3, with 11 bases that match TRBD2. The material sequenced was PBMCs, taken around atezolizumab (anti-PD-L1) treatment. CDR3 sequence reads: CASSLSGRAGTDTQYF. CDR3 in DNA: TGCGCCAGCAGCCTTAGCGGGAGGGCCGGCACAGATACGCAGTATTTT.